A selection of T cell receptor beta chains follows, all from one sample in a study of T cell responses to AZD1222 COVID-19 vaccine. Only in-frame clones appear in the TCRdb table, and some are missing; sequencing was by immunoSEQ multiplex PCR. The sample lists around 67,000 clones, roughly 89% seen once, with under 8% in the top ten. Specimen: peripheral blood, collected on day 0 of AZD1222 vaccination. The receptors stem from an adult in good health. The CDR3 runs from the conserved cysteine through the conserved F or W. The D gene is left open where the match is weak. Only part of the rows carry a size: once, few, many, or a class if the clone is expanded.

NA	NA	TRBV30	TRBJ1-2	TGTGCCTGGAGTTTCCTTAACAGGGACGATGGCTACACCTTC	CAWSFLNRDDGYTF
NA	NA	TRBV4-2	TRBJ1-1	TGTGCCAGCAGCCCCGAGACCGGACAGTCTGAAGCTTTCTTT	CASSPETGQSEAFF
NA	NA	TRBV4-2	TRBJ1-4	TGTGCCAGCAGCCCACAGGGAAACAATGAAAAACTGTTTTTT	CASSPQGNNEKLFF
NA	TRBD2	TRBV7-9	TRBJ2-2	TGTGCCAGCAGATTAGCGGGGGCTACAACCGGGGAGCTGTTTTTT	CASRLAGATTGELFF
NA	TRBD1	TRBV30	TRBJ1-4	TGTGCCTGGACGGACAGGGACCAAAAACTGTTTTTT	CAWTDRDQKLFF
NA	NA	TRBV5-1	TRBJ2-7	TGCGCCAGCAGCTTGGATAAGGGGGAGCAGTACTTC	CASSLDKGEQYF
large	NA	TRBV6-2/TRBV6-3	TRBJ2-7	TGTGCCAGCAGTTACTCGCCCAGGGAATTCTACGAGCAGTACTTC	CASSYSPREFYEQYF
few	NA	TRBV7-9	TRBJ1-5	TGTGCCAGCAGCCGAGGCCCAGGCAATCAGCCCCAGCATTTT	CASSRGPGNQPQHF
NA	NA	TRBV4-1	TRBJ2-7	TGCGCCAGCAGCCACCCCCTGAGGGATTCCGCCCTCCAGTTC	CASSHPLRDSALQF
once	NA	TRBV2	TRBJ1-6	TGTGCCAGCAGTGGTGAGAGCTCCTATAATTCACCCCTCCACTTT	CASSGESSYNSPLHF
NA	NA	TRBV5-4	TRBJ1-2	TGTGCCAGCAGCTCCTCAGCGGTATTGGGCGGCTACACCTTC	CASSSSAVLGGYTF
once	NA	TRBV29-1	TRBJ1-2	TGCAGCACGAACGTCCCAGGGCCTCCGCGAGGCTACACCTTC	CSTNVPGPPRGYTF
NA	NA	TRBV28	TRBJ2-1	TGTGCCAGCAAGACCTCCTACAATGAGCAGTTCTTC	CASKTSYNEQFF
medium-sized	TRBD1	TRBV24-1	TRBJ2-1	TGTGCCACCAGTGATCCCCAATTGGACAGGGGATACAATGAGCAGTTCTTC	CATSDPQLDRGYNEQFF
NA	NA	TRBV28	TRBJ2-5	TGTGCCAGCAGGGCTCAACAGGAAGCGGAGACCCAGTACTTC	CASRAQQEAETQYF
NA	NA	TRBV7-9	TRBJ1-2	TGTGCCAGCAGCTTAGGAGATCCCCTTAGGGGCTACACCTTC	CASSLGDPLRGYTF
NA	NA	TRBV6-5	TRBJ1-4	TGTGCCAGCAGTTACTCTCTCAGGGATTATAGCGAAAAACTGTTTTTT	CASSYSLRDYSEKLFF
NA	NA	TRBV2	TRBJ1-2	TGTGCCAGCAGTGAAACGGGACAACAATACAACTATGGCTACACCTTC	CASSETGQQYNYGYTF
NA	NA	TRBV3-1/TRBV3-2	TRBJ2-5	TGTGCCAGCAGCCAGCAAGCTACGCAAAGAGAGACCCAGTACTTC	CASSQQATQRETQYF
once	NA	TRBV7-8	TRBJ1-6	TGTGCCAGCAGCTTACCCTCAGGGAACGGTTCACCCCTCCACTTT	CASSLPSGNGSPLHF
once	NA	TRBV3-1/TRBV3-2	TRBJ2-7	TGTGCCAGCAGCCTGACACCACCCTACGAGCAGTACTTC	CASSLTPPYEQYF
NA	NA	TRBV5-6	TRBJ2-1	TGTGCCAGCAGCTTCGCCCCTAGCGCTGAGCAGTTCTTC	CASSFAPSAEQFF
NA	NA	TRBV29-1	TRBJ2-1	TGCAGCGTTGAAAATCAGGGGTACTCCTACAATGAGCAGTTCTTC	CSVENQGYSYNEQFF
NA	NA	TRBV5-8	TRBJ1-6	TGTGCCAGCAGCCATAAGGACGCGGCGAGCTCCTATAATTCACCCCTCCACTTT	CASSHKDAASSYNSPLHF
NA	NA	TRBV5-8	TRBJ2-2	TGTGCCAGCAGCTTGGTCCGCGAGACAGTTAACACCGGGGAGCTGTTTTTT	CASSLVRETVNTGELFF
NA	NA	TRBV7-9	TRBJ2-5	TGTGCCAGCAGCTTAGTAGGGGGATGGCAAGAGACCCAGTACTTC	CASSLVGGWQETQYF
NA	NA	TRBV5-6	TRBJ1-3	TGTGCCAGCAGCTTCTGGTTCTCTGGAAACACCATATATTTT	CASSFWFSGNTIYF
few	TRBD1	TRBV28	TRBJ1-1	TGTGCCAGCAGTCAAGACATGACAGGGCGCAAGACTGAAGCTTTCTTT	CASSQDMTGRKTEAFF
NA	TRBD2	TRBV7-2	TRBJ2-3	TGTGCCAGCAGCTTCCGGGGGGGGGATTCAGATACGCAGTATTTT	CASSFRGGDSDTQYF
NA	NA	TRBV7-2	TRBJ1-4	TGTGCCAGCAGCTTTACTAATGAAAAACTGTTTTTT	CASSFTNEKLFF
few	NA	TRBV2	TRBJ1-6	TGTGCCAGCAGTGTTTCCGACACGGAATCACCCCTCCACTTT	CASSVSDTESPLHF
NA	TRBD2	TRBV18	TRBJ2-1	TGTGCCAGCTCACCACGAAAACTAGCGGTATACAATGAGCAGTTCTTC	CASSPRKLAVYNEQFF
NA	NA	TRBV19	TRBJ2-2	TGTGCCAGTAGTATAGCTAAAGGGGGACGGTACACCGGGGAGCTGTTTTTT	CASSIAKGGRYTGELFF
NA	NA	TRBV5-1	TRBJ1-5	TGCGCCAGCAGCTTGGAGGGGAGGAATCAGCCCCAGCATTTT	CASSLEGRNQPQHF
NA	NA	TRBV11-3	TRBJ2-1	TGTGCCAGCAGCTTAGAAGGGGGGCGAAACAATGAGCAGTTCTTC	CASSLEGGRNNEQFF
NA	NA	TRBV6-6	TRBJ2-3	TGTGCCAGCAGTTACATGGGTTTTATAGGCACAGATACGCAGTATTTT	CASSYMGFIGTDTQYF
NA	NA	TRBV5-1	TRBJ1-2	TGCGCCAGCAGCTTGGGGGGAATCACCTATGGCTACACCTTC	CASSLGGITYGYTF
once	NA	TRBV3-1/TRBV3-2	TRBJ2-5	TGTGCCAGCAGCCCCGGCCTGATCCCACAAGAGACCCAGTACTTC	CASSPGLIPQETQYF
few	NA	TRBV12-3/TRBV12-4	TRBJ2-5	TGTGCCAGCAGTCAACAGATGATGGCCCAGTACTTC	CASSQQMMAQYF
NA	NA	TRBV20-1	TRBJ1-1	TGCAGTGCTAGAAGAGGGGGTGAAGCTTTCTTT	CSARRGGEAFF
few	TRBD2	TRBV2	TRBJ2-2	TGTGCCAGCAGCCGTTCTACTAGCGACGCCGGGGAGCTGTTTTTT	CASSRSTSDAGELFF
NA	NA	TRBV4-1	TRBJ2-1	TGCGCCAGCAGCCAAGTGGCAGCGGGCCATAATGAGCAGTTCTTC	CASSQVAAGHNEQFF
NA	NA	TRBV28	TRBJ1-5	TGTGCCAGCAGTTTAAGGGCCCCAGATCGGCCCCAGCATTTT	CASSLRAPDRPQHF
NA	NA	TRBV4-1	TRBJ2-1	TGCGCCAGCAGCCAAACCTCCTCCTACAATGAGCAGTTCTTC	CASSQTSSYNEQFF
NA	NA	TRBV5-1	TRBJ2-7	TGCGCCAGCAGCTTGGCCTGGGGGGTTGAGCAGTACTTC	CASSLAWGVEQYF
NA	NA	TRBV7-9	TRBJ2-1	TGTGCCAGCAGCTCACCGGGCAGGGTAGTCAATGAGCAGTTCTTC	CASSSPGRVVNEQFF
NA	TRBD1	TRBV18	TRBJ1-2	TGTGCCAGCTCACCCTCTCCGGACAGGGGGTCGTTCTATGGCTACACCTTC	CASSPSPDRGSFYGYTF
NA	NA	TRBV6-6	TRBJ1-2	TGTGCCAGCAGTTACTCGAACGGAATTGATGGCTACACCTTC	CASSYSNGIDGYTF
NA	NA	TRBV7-5	TRBJ2-3	TGTGCCAGAAGCAGGACAGGGGGGGAGGATACGCAGTATTTT	CARSRTGGEDTQYF
NA	NA	TRBV6-2/TRBV6-3	TRBJ2-2	TGTGCCAGCACCCCCCGTTTTGCCGGGGAGCTGTTTTTT	CASTPRFAGELFF
NA	NA	TRBV4-2	TRBJ2-3	TGTGCCAGCAGCCTCCCTCCCGCAGATACGCAGTATTTT	CASSLPPADTQYF
NA	NA	TRBV12-3/TRBV12-4	TRBJ1-2	TGTGCCAGCAGTTTACAGGACAGCTATGGCTACACCTTC	CASSLQDSYGYTF
NA	TRBD1	TRBV5-6	TRBJ2-3	TGTGCCAGCAGCTCTCGGACAGGAATTACGCAGTATTTT	CASSSRTGITQYF
NA	TRBD1	TRBV4-1	TRBJ1-2	TGCGCCAGCAGCCAAGACCCCGGGACAGGGAACTATGGCTACACCTTC	CASSQDPGTGNYGYTF
few	NA	TRBV3-1/TRBV3-2	TRBJ2-2	TGTGCCAGCAGCCAAGTTACCGGGGAGCTGTTTTTT	CASSQVTGELFF
NA	TRBD1	TRBV5-6	TRBJ2-2	TGTGCCAGCACCAATGCCCCGGGACAGGATTACACCGGGGAGCTGTTTTTT	CASTNAPGQDYTGELFF